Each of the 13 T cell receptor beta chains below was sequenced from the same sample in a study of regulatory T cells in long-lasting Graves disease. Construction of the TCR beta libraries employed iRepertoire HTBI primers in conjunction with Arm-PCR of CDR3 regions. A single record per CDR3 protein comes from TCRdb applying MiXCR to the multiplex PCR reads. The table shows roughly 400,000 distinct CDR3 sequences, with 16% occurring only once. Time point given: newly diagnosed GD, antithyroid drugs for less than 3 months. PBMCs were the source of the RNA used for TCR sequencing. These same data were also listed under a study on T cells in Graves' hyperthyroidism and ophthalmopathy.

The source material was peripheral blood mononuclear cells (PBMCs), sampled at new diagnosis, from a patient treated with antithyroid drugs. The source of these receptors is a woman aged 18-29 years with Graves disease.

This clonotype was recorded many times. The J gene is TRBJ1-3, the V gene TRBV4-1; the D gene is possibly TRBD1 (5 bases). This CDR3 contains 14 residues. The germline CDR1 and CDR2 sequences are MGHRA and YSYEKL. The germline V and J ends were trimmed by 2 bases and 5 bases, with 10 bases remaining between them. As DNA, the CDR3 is TGCGCCAGCAGCCAATGGGGCCGAAGAAACACCATATATTTT. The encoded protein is CASSQWGRRNTIYF.

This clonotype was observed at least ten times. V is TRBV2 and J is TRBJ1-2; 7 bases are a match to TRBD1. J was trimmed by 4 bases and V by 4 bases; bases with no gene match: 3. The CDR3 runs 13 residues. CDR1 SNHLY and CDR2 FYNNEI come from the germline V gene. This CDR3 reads CASSGQGPYGYTF. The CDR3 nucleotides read TGTGCCAGCAGTGGACAGGGACCCTATGGCTACACCTTC.

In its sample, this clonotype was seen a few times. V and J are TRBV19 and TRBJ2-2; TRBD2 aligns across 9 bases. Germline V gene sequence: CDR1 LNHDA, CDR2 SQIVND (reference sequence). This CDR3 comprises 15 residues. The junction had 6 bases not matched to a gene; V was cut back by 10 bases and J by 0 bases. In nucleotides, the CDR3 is TGTGCCACCCGACTAGCGGAAACGAACACCGGGGAGCTGTTTTTT. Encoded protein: CATRLAETNTGELFF.

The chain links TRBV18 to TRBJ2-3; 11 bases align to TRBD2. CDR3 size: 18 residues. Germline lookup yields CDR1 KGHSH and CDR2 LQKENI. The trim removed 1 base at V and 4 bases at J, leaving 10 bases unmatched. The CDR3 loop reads CASSPRFSGTSGADTQYF. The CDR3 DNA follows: TGTGCCAGCTCACCACGGTTTTCGGGGACTAGCGGTGCAGATACGCAGTATTTT.

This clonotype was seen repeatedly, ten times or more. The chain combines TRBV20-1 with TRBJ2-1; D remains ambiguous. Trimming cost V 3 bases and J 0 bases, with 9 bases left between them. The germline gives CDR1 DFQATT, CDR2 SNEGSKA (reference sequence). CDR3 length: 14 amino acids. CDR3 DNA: TGCAGTGCTAGTTGGTCGCTCTCCTACAATGAGCAGTTCTTC. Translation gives CSASWSLSYNEQFF.

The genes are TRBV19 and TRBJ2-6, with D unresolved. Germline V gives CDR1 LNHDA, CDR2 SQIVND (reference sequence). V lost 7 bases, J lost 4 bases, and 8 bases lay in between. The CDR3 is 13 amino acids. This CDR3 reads CASTAVGANVLTF. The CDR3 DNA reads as TGTGCCAGTACTGCCGTGGGGGCCAACGTCCTGACTTTC.

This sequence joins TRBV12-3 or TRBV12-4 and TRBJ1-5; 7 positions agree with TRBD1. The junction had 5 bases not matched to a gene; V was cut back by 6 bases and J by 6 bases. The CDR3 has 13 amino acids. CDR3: CASSETGLQPQHF. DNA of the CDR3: TGTGCCAGCAGCGAGACAGGGCTTCAGCCCCAGCATTTT.

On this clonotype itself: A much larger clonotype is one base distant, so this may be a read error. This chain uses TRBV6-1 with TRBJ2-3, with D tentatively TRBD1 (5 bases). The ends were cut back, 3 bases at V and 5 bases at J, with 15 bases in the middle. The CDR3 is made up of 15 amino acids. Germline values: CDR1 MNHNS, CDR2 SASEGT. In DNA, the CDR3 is TGTGCCAGCAGTGATAGGGGAATAGTTTTAGATACGCAGTATTTT. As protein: CASSDRGIVLDTQYF.

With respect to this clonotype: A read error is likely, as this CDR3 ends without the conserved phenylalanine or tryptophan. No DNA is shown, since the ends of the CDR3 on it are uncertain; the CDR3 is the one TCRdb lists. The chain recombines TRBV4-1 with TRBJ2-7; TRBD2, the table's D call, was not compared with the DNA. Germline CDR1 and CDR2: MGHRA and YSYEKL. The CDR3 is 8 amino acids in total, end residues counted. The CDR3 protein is CASSRVAG.

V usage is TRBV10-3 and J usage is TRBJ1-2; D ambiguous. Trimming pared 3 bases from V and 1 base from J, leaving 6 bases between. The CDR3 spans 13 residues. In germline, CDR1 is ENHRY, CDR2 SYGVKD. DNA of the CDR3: TGTGCCATCAGTGATGCCTATAACTATGGCTACACCTTC. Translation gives CAISDAYNYGYTF.

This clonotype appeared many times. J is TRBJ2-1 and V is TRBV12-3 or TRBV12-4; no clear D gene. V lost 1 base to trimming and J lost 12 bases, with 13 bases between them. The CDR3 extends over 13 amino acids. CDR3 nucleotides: TGTGCCAGCAGTTTAGGGCGATACTTGGGGCAGTTCTTC. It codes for CASSLGRYLGQFF.

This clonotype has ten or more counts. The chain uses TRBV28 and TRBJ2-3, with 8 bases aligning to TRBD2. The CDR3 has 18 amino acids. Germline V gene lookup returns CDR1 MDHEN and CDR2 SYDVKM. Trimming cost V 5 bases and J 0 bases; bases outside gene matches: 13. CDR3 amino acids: CASSRRLAPLFSTDTQYF. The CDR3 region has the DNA TGTGCCAGCAGTCGCAGACTAGCGCCCCTCTTTAGCACAGATACGCAGTATTTT.

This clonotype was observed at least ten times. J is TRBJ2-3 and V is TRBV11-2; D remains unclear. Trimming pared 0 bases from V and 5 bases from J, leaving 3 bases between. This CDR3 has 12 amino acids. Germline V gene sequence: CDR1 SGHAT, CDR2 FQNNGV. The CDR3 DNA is TGTGCCAGCAGCTTAGACGGAGATACGCAGTATTTT. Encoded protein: CASSLDGDTQYF.